This is a list of T cell receptor beta chains from one sample in a study of cytomegalovirus exposure and HLA in healthy donors. This table comes from immunoSEQ multiplex PCR, and its TCRdb copy is limited to in-frame clones, with some not included. This sample has approximately 190,000 clones, with roughly 68% found just once. Specimen: PBMCs. The receptor set was obtained from a man between 40 and 49 years old in good health and CMV-seropositive. The CDR3 runs from the conserved cysteine through the conserved F or W. The D gene is left open where the match is weak. A row's size may be missing; if present it is once, few, many or a size class.

v_call,j_call,d_call,clone_size,cdr3_nt,cdr3_aa
TRBV7-2,TRBJ2-7,TRBD1,.,TGTGCCAGCAGAGGTAGGACAGGTCCGTACGAGCAGTACTTC,CASRGRTGPYEQYF
TRBV14,TRBJ2-3,.,.,TGTGCCAGCAGCCAACATACGAGTTCTCATACGCAGTATTTT,CASSQHTSSHTQYF
TRBV6-5,TRBJ1-2,TRBD1,.,TGTGCCAGCAGTTCCACAGGGGATCCAGCTGGCTACACCTTC,CASSSTGDPAGYTF
TRBV7-9,TRBJ2-1,.,.,TGTGCCAGCACCCCCGGACAGAAGAACAATGAGCAGTTCTTC,CASTPGQKNNEQFF
TRBV5-5,TRBJ2-7,TRBD1,.,TGTGCCAGCAGCTTCGACCGGGACAGGGGAAACTACGAGCAGTACTTC,CASSFDRDRGNYEQYF
TRBV19,TRBJ2-1,TRBD1,.,TGTGCCAGTTGCGACAGGGGGTCCTACAATGAGCAGTTCTTC,CASCDRGSYNEQFF
TRBV19,TRBJ1-5,TRBD1,.,TGTGCCAGGGTACCGGGACAGAAAGTCAATCAGCCCCAGCATTTT,CARVPGQKVNQPQHF
TRBV9,TRBJ2-1,.,few,TGTGCCAGCAGCGTAGGAAGGGGGGGCCGGAACTCCTACAATGAGCAGTTCTTC,CASSVGRGGRNSYNEQFF
TRBV5-4,TRBJ1-3,.,.,TGTGCCAGCAGTCCCCGTCGGGGTGGGGACACCATATATTTT,CASSPRRGGDTIYF
TRBV19,TRBJ1-1,.,.,TGTGCCAGCTCCGTTTTCGAAGCTTTCTTT,CASSVFEAFF
TRBV2,TRBJ1-1,.,few,TGTGCCAGCTCACAGAACACTGAAGCTTTCTTT,CASSQNTEAFF
TRBV28,TRBJ2-7,TRBD1,.,TGTGCCAGCAGTCTAGGACAGGGGGCGGGCTACGAGCAGTACTTC,CASSLGQGAGYEQYF
TRBV2,TRBJ2-1,TRBD2,.,TGTGCCAGCACCTCTGAAGTAGCGGGGTGGGGTGAGCAGTTCTTC,CASTSEVAGWGEQFF
TRBV11-3,TRBJ2-5,TRBD1,.,TGTGCCAGCAGACGACAGGGATCAGAGACCCAGTACTTC,CASRRQGSETQYF
TRBV5-1,TRBJ1-1,.,once,TGCGCCAGCAGCTTGATCGACGGGACAAGGAGTGGTGAAGCTTTCTTT,CASSLIDGTRSGEAFF
TRBV27,TRBJ2-5,TRBD1,.,TGTGCCAGCAGTTACCTCGGACAGGGCGCGCCAGGGGGGGAGACCCAGTACTTC,CASSYLGQGAPGGETQYF
TRBV6-4,TRBJ2-6,.,.,TGTGCCAGCAGTGATAACTCTGGGGCCAACGTCCTGACTTTC,CASSDNSGANVLTF
TRBV10-2,TRBJ2-2,TRBD1,.,TGCGCCAGCAGTTTGACAGGGGCACCAACAGCGGGGGAGCTGTTTTTT,CASSLTGAPTAGELFF
TRBV7-2,TRBJ2-7,.,.,TGTGCCAGCAGCTTTGACAGCTCGAGCTCCTACGAGCAGTACTTC,CASSFDSSSSYEQYF
TRBV5-4,TRBJ1-6,.,.,TGTGCCAGCAGCTTAGCGGGTGGCAATTCACCCCTCCACTTT,CASSLAGGNSPLHF
TRBV27,TRBJ2-7,.,.,TGTGCCAGCAGGAGGGAGGACCTCTACGAGCAGTACTTC,CASRREDLYEQYF
TRBV5-5,TRBJ2-3,TRBD2,.,TGTGCCAGCAGCTCGGGGGGGGATACGCAGTATTTT,CASSSGGDTQYF
TRBV6-1,TRBJ2-3,TRBD2,few,TGTGCCAGCAGTGAAGGGCTAGCGGAAAGCACAGATACGCAGTATTTT,CASSEGLAESTDTQYF
TRBV12-5,TRBJ2-2,TRBD2,.,TGTGCTAGTGGTTTGGCCCTAGCGGGGGGGAACACCGGGGAGCTGTTTTTT,CASGLALAGGNTGELFF
TRBV29-1,TRBJ1-1,.,.,TGCAGCGTTCGGGCGATCAGGGCCACTGAAGCTTTCTTT,CSVRAIRATEAFF
TRBV5-6,TRBJ1-2,TRBD1,.,TGTGCCAGCAGCGAGACAGGGGGCGCGGTTGACGGCTACACCTTC,CASSETGGAVDGYTF
TRBV2,TRBJ1-6,TRBD1,few,TGTGCCAGCAGGGGCGGACAGGGAAATAATTCACCCCTCCACTTT,CASRGGQGNNSPLHF
TRBV12-5,TRBJ2-5,.,.,TGTGCTAGTGGTCCCCCTTCCCTAGGGACCCAGTACTTC,CASGPPSLGTQYF
TRBV4-2,TRBJ2-5,TRBD1,.,TGTGCCAGCAGCGCAACTGGACAGGATGAGACCCAGTACTTC,CASSATGQDETQYF
TRBV5-6,TRBJ1-1,.,.,TGTGCCAGCAGCTTGGAGGCAGGCTTTAACACTGAAGCTTTCTTT,CASSLEAGFNTEAFF
TRBV11-2,TRBJ1-1,.,.,TGTGCCAGCAGCTTAGGGAGGAGGGGAACGGGGACTGAAGCTTTCTTT,CASSLGRRGTGTEAFF
TRBV18,TRBJ1-3,TRBD1,.,TGTGCCAGCTCACCTCAAGACAGGGGACAGGGGTCGCCCGTTGTCACCATATATTTT,CASSPQDRGQGSPVVTIYF
TRBV5-1,TRBJ1-3,.,.,TGCGCCAGCAGTAGCCTGCCCTCTGGAAACACCATATATTTT,CASSSLPSGNTIYF
TRBV6-5,TRBJ1-2,.,.,TGTGCCAGCAGTTTGGGCGGGGGGACTAACTATGGCTACACCTTC,CASSLGGGTNYGYTF
TRBV19,TRBJ1-1,.,.,TGTGCCAGTAGTTCACGGTCCCGCAACACTGAAGCTTTCTTT,CASSSRSRNTEAFF
TRBV9,TRBJ2-5,TRBD2,.,TGTGCCAGCAGCCTTGGGACTAGCGGGGGGGCCGTTCGCGAGACCCAGTACTTC,CASSLGTSGGAVRETQYF
TRBV6-5,TRBJ2-7,TRBD1,.,TGTGCCAGCAGTCGGACAGGGCTGAGCTCCTACGAGCAGTACTTC,CASSRTGLSSYEQYF
TRBV19,TRBJ1-1,TRBD1,few,TGTGCCAGTAGTTGGGACAGGGACACTGAAGCTTTCTTT,CASSWDRDTEAFF
TRBV11-2,TRBJ1-2,.,.,TGTGCCAGCAGCCTCCCCTCCCCAGGGGCTGGCTACACCTTC,CASSLPSPGAGYTF
TRBV4-1,TRBJ2-7,.,.,TGCGCCAGCAGCCAAGTTGGAGGGGGCGGAGGGCAGTACTTC,CASSQVGGGGGQYF
TRBV27,TRBJ1-2,TRBD1,.,TGTGCCAGCAGTTCTGGACAGGGAAACCTCTATGGCTACACCTTC,CASSSGQGNLYGYTF
TRBV7-9,TRBJ1-1,TRBD1,.,TGTGCCAGCAGCTTGTTAATCGGGACAGGGGTCCTTGAGGTGGTGGTTTTT,CASSLLIGTGVLEVVVF
TRBV7-2,TRBJ2-5,TRBD2,.,TGTGCCAGCAGCTTAGGTTCCATTGCCGGGACTAGGAAAGAGACCCAGTACTTC,CASSLGSIAGTRKETQYF
TRBV6-1,TRBJ1-2,.,.,TGTGCCAGCAGCCTACAGGGATTCAACTATGGCTACACCTTC,CASSLQGFNYGYTF
TRBV28,TRBJ1-6,.,.,TGTGCCAGCAGTTTGGCGGGGAGGGGTAATTCACCCCTCCACTTT,CASSLAGRGNSPLHF
TRBV5-6,TRBJ1-2,.,few,TGTGCCAGCAGCCCGGGGAATTCTGGCTACACCTTC,CASSPGNSGYTF
TRBV6-1,TRBJ2-5,TRBD2,few,TGTGCCAGCAGACGGACTAGCGGGGGGCAAGAGACCCAGTACTTC,CASRRTSGGQETQYF
TRBV19,TRBJ1-2,TRBD1,.,TGTGCCAGTAGGGGGACAGGGGGCGCCGGGGGCTACACCTTC,CASRGTGGAGGYTF
TRBV5-4,TRBJ2-3,TRBD2,once,TGTGCCAGCAGCCCCAGCGGGAATACGCAGTATTTT,CASSPSGNTQYF
TRBV2,TRBJ2-7,TRBD2,few,TGTGCCAGCACAGCGGGGGGGAAATACGAGCAGTACTTC,CASTAGGKYEQYF
TRBV10-2,TRBJ1-2,.,.,TGCGCCAGCAGTGAGTCGGACGGGGTTTATGGCTACACCTTC,CASSESDGVYGYTF
TRBV27,TRBJ2-5,TRBD2,few,TGTGCCAGCAGTCCACTTCCTAGCGGGGGGCGAAAGACCCAGTACTTC,CASSPLPSGGRKTQYF
TRBV7-8,TRBJ2-1,TRBD1,.,TGTGCCAGCAGCCTCAGACGGACAGGGGGCCCCTACAATGAGCAGTTCTTC,CASSLRRTGGPYNEQFF
TRBV4-3,TRBJ2-3,.,.,TGCGCCAGCAGCCAAGATGGAGCAACTAGCACAGATACGCAGTATTTT,CASSQDGATSTDTQYF
TRBV5-1,TRBJ1-4,TRBD1,.,TGCGCCAGCAGCCGGGACAGACCTAATGAAAAACTGTTTTTT,CASSRDRPNEKLFF